This is a list of T cell receptor beta chains from one sample in a study of blood T cells in healthy people across ages. A single record per CDR3 protein comes from TCRdb applying MiXCR to the 5' RACE reads. The data contain some 1 million distinct CDR3 sequences, 35% to 55% of them singletons. Sequencing was performed on blood. The source of these receptors is a woman aged 55-70 years in good health. CDR3s include the opening cysteine and the closing phenylalanine or tryptophan. A D gene is named only where the DNA matches it firmly. The size of a clone is reported for some rows only, either as once, few or many, or as a class for expanded clones.

j_gene	v_gene	d_gene	abundance	CDR3aa	CDR3nt
TRBJ2-1	TRBV6-5	TRBD2	-	CASSGGGFSGQFF	TGTGCCAGCAGCGGGGGGGGCTTTAGCGGGCAGTTCTTC
TRBJ2-7	TRBV2	TRBD2	few	CASSEGTAGGLYEQYF	TGTGCCAGCAGTGAGGGGACAGCGGGAGGTCTGTACGAGCAGTACTTC
TRBJ2-7	TRBV6-1	-	-	CASSGGSGYNEQYF	TGTGCCAGCAGTGGGGGGAGCGGGTACAATGAGCAGTACTTC
TRBJ2-7	TRBV6-2/TRBV6-3	TRBD1	few	CASSLGTGSEQYF	TGTGCCAGCAGCCTCGGGACAGGGAGCGAGCAGTACTTC
TRBJ1-2	TRBV5-6	-	few	CASTLEGPRTYGYTF	TGTGCCAGCACCCTGGAGGGGCCCAGAACCTATGGCTACACCTTC
TRBJ2-1	TRBV5-1	TRBD2	few	CASSPGGGLDRNEQFF	TGCGCCAGCAGCCCGGGGGGGGGACTAGACAGAAATGAGCAGTTCTTC
TRBJ2-1	TRBV9	TRBD2	-	CASSVGEGLAGAGEQFF	TGTGCCAGCAGCGTTGGGGAAGGACTAGCGGGAGCTGGAGAGCAGTTCTTC
TRBJ2-3	TRBV21-1	-	-	CASSKGPAETDTQYF	TGTGCCAGCAGCAAAGGTCCGGCGGAGACAGATACGCAGTATTTT
TRBJ2-7	TRBV10-1	TRBD2	-	CASSADLGRAGGTEQYF	TGCGCCAGCAGTGCTGATCTGGGACGAGCGGGAGGGACCGAGCAGTACTTC
TRBJ2-3	TRBV10-3	TRBD2	-	CAIGTSGRGTDTQYF	TGTGCCATCGGGACTAGCGGGAGAGGAACAGATACGCAGTATTTT
TRBJ1-5	TRBV6-6	-	-	CASSYSRGLAQPQHF	TGTGCCAGCAGTTACTCGAGGGGTTTGGCTCAGCCCCAGCATTTT
TRBJ2-6	TRBV6-5	-	-	CASSYPRGDSSGANVLTF	TGTGCCAGCAGTTACCCCCGGGGAGACAGCTCTGGGGCCAACGTCCTGACTTTC
TRBJ2-5	TRBV5-1	-	-	CASSLVGSDLQETQYF	TGCGCCAGCAGCTTGGTAGGTAGCGACCTACAAGAGACCCAGTACTTC
TRBJ2-7	TRBV4-2	TRBD2	-	CASSQVQGTSGRGYEQYF	TGTGCCAGCAGCCAAGTTCAGGGGACTAGCGGGAGGGGCTACGAGCAGTACTTC
TRBJ1-2	TRBV20-1	TRBD1	once	CSARALAGGYGYTF	TGCAGTGCTAGAGCTTTGGCAGGGGGCTATGGCTACACCTTC
TRBJ1-3	TRBV10-3	-	-	CAISTTPDSGNTIYF	TGTGCCATCAGTACGACACCGGACTCTGGAAACACCATATATTTT
TRBJ2-2	TRBV7-3	TRBD1	-	CARWKGTRGKTGELFF	TGTGCCAGGTGGAAGGGGACCAGGGGGAAAACCGGGGAGCTGTTTTTT
TRBJ2-5	TRBV7-9	-	few	CASSLGGLGGSLGETQYF	TGTGCCAGCAGCTTAGGAGGACTGGGCGGGTCTCTGGGAGAGACCCAGTACTTC
TRBJ2-3	TRBV6-1	-	-	CASRTGSTTDTQYF	TGTGCCAGCCGGACGGGTTCAACCACAGATACGCAGTATTTT
TRBJ2-7	TRBV6-5	TRBD2	few	CASKTIGLAGYEQYF	TGTGCCAGCAAAACCATAGGACTAGCCGGCTACGAGCAGTACTTC
TRBJ2-7	TRBV29-1	TRBD1	few	CSVEDCLAGQGTYEQYF	TGCAGCGTTGAAGATTGTCTAGCTGGACAGGGGACCTACGAGCAGTACTTC
TRBJ2-7	TRBV27	TRBD1	once	CASSITRRGSNEQYF	TGTGCCAGCAGTATCACCCGCAGGGGGTCCAACGAGCAGTACTTC
TRBJ2-7	TRBV7-6	TRBD2	-	CASSLASGGGTYEQYF	TGTGCCAGCAGCTTAGCGAGTGGCGGGGGGACCTACGAGCAGTACTTC
TRBJ2-7	TRBV7-2	TRBD2	few	CASSSSGFLDEQYF	TGTGCCAGCAGCTCTAGCGGGTTTTTGGATGAGCAGTACTTC
TRBJ2-5	TRBV9	-	-	CASSVGGTEETQYF	TGTGCCAGCAGCGTGGGGGGGACAGAAGAGACCCAGTACTTC
TRBJ2-1	TRBV7-2	TRBD2	-	CASSLVASSGGLISYNEQFF	TGTGCCAGCAGCTTAGTGGCGTCTAGCGGGGGGCTCATAAGCTACAATGAGCAGTTCTTC
TRBJ2-1	TRBV7-9	TRBD1	few	CASSRQGNPYNEQFF	TGTGCCAGCAGCAGACAGGGGAACCCCTACAATGAGCAGTTCTTC
TRBJ2-7	TRBV5-1	-	-	CASSLDGLPYEQYF	TGCGCCAGCAGCTTGGACGGATTACCCTACGAGCAGTACTTC
TRBJ2-7	TRBV6-1	-	few	CASSKELSHEQYF	TGTGCCAGCAGTAAGGAACTTTCCCACGAGCAGTACTTC
TRBJ2-1	TRBV11-2	-	-	CASSLDQAAYNEQFF	TGTGCCAGCAGCTTAGATCAGGCGGCTTACAATGAGCAGTTCTTC
TRBJ1-2	TRBV21-1	-	-	CASSKRAVYGYTF	TGTGCCAGCAGCAAACGGGCAGTCTATGGCTACACCTTC
TRBJ2-1	TRBV28	-	few	CASSSRVGKQFF	TGTGCCAGCAGTTCTAGGGTCGGAAAGCAGTTCTTC
TRBJ2-3	TRBV28	TRBD2	-	CASSLPYRREGTADTQYF	TGTGCCAGCAGTCTGCCTTATAGGCGGGAGGGCACCGCAGATACGCAGTATTTT
TRBJ2-3	TRBV29-1	-	many	CSVEEPRDTQYF	TGCAGCGTTGAAGAGCCCAGGGATACGCAGTATTTT
TRBJ1-1	TRBV11-2	TRBD1	-	CASSNRYQGARDTEAFF	TGTGCCAGCAGCAATAGGTACCAGGGGGCGCGGGACACTGAAGCTTTCTTT
TRBJ2-5	TRBV20-1	TRBD2	few	CSASDRDYGETQYF	TGCAGTGCCTCAGATCGGGACTATGGAGAGACCCAGTACTTC
TRBJ2-3	TRBV5-1	TRBD1	many	CASGDRVSDTQYF	TGCGCCAGCGGCGACAGGGTGAGCGATACGCAGTATTTT
TRBJ2-1	TRBV18	TRBD1	once	CASLTRQGEAGNEQFF	TGTGCCAGCTTGACCAGACAGGGGGAGGCGGGCAATGAGCAGTTCTTC
TRBJ2-1	TRBV27	-	-	CATLPWVADRSYNEQFF	TGTGCCACCCTACCTTGGGTAGCGGACCGCTCCTACAATGAGCAGTTCTTC
TRBJ1-1	TRBV5-1	TRBD1	once	CASRVGQGIHTEAFF	TGCGCCAGCCGGGTGGGACAGGGTATTCACACTGAAGCTTTCTTT
TRBJ2-5	TRBV20-1	-	-	CSAREPWFYNEQYF	TGCAGTGCTAGAGAGCCCTGGTTCTACAATGAGCAGTACTTC
TRBJ2-1	TRBV5-1	TRBD1	-	CASTTTGDNEQFF	TGCGCCAGCACCACGACAGGGGACAATGAGCAGTTCTTC
TRBJ2-7	TRBV7-9	-	-	CAVGKAGPTYEQYF	TGTGCCGTCGGGAAGGCGGGACCCACCTACGAGCAGTACTTC
TRBJ2-1	TRBV5-1	-	-	CASSLAAGGGEQFF	TGCGCCAGCAGCTTGGCAGCAGGGGGGGGTGAGCAGTTCTTC
TRBJ1-5	TRBV18	-	-	CASSPMGEQPQHF	TGTGCCAGCTCACCAATGGGGGAACAGCCCCAGCATTTT
TRBJ1-6	TRBV12-3/TRBV12-4	-	-	CASSLAGGTALSPLHF	TGTGCCAGCAGTTTAGCTGGAGGGACGGCCCTATCACCCCTCCACTTT